The 5 T cell receptor beta chains below were found in one sample sequenced in a study of CD8+ T cells in alopecia areata. The sequencing template was cDNA reverse transcribed from extracted RNA. The data were produced by immunoSEQ multiplex PCR, yet TCRdb's version contains in-frame clones alone and is incomplete. The data show approximately 59,000 clones, with roughly half seen just once and roughly a sixth held by the top ten. The specimen comprised CD8+ T cells sorted from blood, sampled at week 0. The source of these receptors is a human donor with alopecia areata.

This CDR3 is CASSPGPLNTEAFF. CDR3 nucleotide sequence: TGTGCCAGCAGCCCGGGACCTTTGAACACTGAAGCTTTCTTT. The V gene is TRBV7-6, the J gene TRBJ1-1; possible D gene TRBD1, 5 bases. The length of the CDR3 is 14 residues. Trimming took off 5 bases at V and 0 bases at J, with 10 bases between the two ends. Germline V CDR1 and CDR2: SGHVS, FNYEAQ.

The CDR3 sequence is CASSRTFNEQFF. As DNA, the CDR3 is TGTGCCAGCAGCCGGACTTTCAATGAGCAGTTCTTC. The rearrangement links TRBV7-2 to TRBJ2-1; the D gene is possibly TRBD2 (5 bases). Trimming stripped 5 bases from V and 6 bases from J, with 8 bases between. This CDR3 spans 12 amino acids. From germline, CDR1 is SGHTA and CDR2 FQGNSA.

This chain joins TRBV30 and TRBJ2-1; 9 bases agree with TRBD2. The CDR3 consists of 14 residues. CDR1 and CDR2 (germline): GTSNPN, SVGIG (reference sequence). Germline trimming cut 0 bases from V and 6 bases from J; bases unmatched to any gene: 3. The CDR3 sequence is CAWSVGLAGNEQFF. The CDR3 bases are TGTGCCTGGAGTGTGGGACTAGCTGGCAATGAGCAGTTCTTC.

This clone appeared a few times. The chain has TRBV29-1 and TRBJ2-2; no reliable D call. V lost 5 bases to trimming and J lost 1 base, with 8 bases between them. The CDR3 runs 13 residues. The germline V gene encodes CDR1 SQVTM and CDR2 ANQGSEA. Here the CDR3 reads CSVMSQNTGELFF. As DNA, the CDR3 is TGCAGCGTTATGAGCCAGAACACCGGGGAGCTGTTTTTT.

The genes are TRBV6-5 and TRBJ2-3; perhaps D is TRBD1 or TRBD2 (5 bases each). The CDR3 sequence is 16 residues long. CDR1 and CDR2 from the germline V gene are MNHEY and SVGAGI. V was clipped by 2 bases and J by 4 bases, with 16 bases between them. This chain's CDR3 is CASSYVAGSAPDTQYF. CDR3 in DNA: TGTGCCAGCAGTTACGTCGCAGGGAGTGCCCCAGATACGCAGTATTTT.